This T cell receptor (beta chain) derives from a study of blood T cell repertoires in COVID-19. The wider study: Sites across the United States, Italy and Spain contributed samples from acute and convalescent COVID-19.

The CDR3 totals 14 residues. Trimming took off 1 base at V and 7 bases at J, with 10 bases between the two ends. Germline V gives CDR1 LNHNV, CDR2 YYDKDF (reference sequence). In the study's own analysis: Quantification of nucleated cells was approximated via reference gene primer amplification. Libraries were prepared by immunoSEQ multiplex PCR; TCRdb keeps only in-frame clonotypes and omits some of them. The V and J calls and clone size are taken from that table; D and trimming were inferred from the DNA. The sample yields 200,000 to 250,000 clones, 90% seen once. The participants were between 18 and 89 years old and came from some 25 US areas. Participant-reported clinical history was the basis for cohort assignment.

Sequencing was carried out using PBMCs or T cells enriched from blood (not recorded which). The TCR was taken from a young man who had been exposed to COVID-19. V and J are TRBV15 and TRBJ1-4; a possible D gene is TRBD1 (5 bases). The CDR3 DNA reads TGTGCCACCAGCAGAGGGGGGGAGTCTGAAAAACTGTTTTTT. Residues: CATSRGGESEKLFF.